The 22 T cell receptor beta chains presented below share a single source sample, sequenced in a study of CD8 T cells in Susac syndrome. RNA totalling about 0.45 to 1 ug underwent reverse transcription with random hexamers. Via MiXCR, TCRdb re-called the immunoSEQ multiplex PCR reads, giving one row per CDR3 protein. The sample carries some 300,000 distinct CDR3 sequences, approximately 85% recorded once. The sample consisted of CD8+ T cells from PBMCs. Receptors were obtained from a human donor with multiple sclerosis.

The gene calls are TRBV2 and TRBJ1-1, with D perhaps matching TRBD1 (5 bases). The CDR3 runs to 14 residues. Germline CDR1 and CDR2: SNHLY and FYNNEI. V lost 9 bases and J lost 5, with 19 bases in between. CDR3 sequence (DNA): TGTGCCAGGAAAACCGGGACTCCAGTGACTGAAGCTTTCTTT. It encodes CARKTGTPVTEAFF.

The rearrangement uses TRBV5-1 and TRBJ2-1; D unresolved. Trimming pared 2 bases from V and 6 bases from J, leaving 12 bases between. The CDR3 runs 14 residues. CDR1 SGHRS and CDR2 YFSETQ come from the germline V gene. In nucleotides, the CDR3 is TGCGCCAGCAGCTTTCCGACGGTACTCAATGAGCAGTTCTTC. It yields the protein CASSFPTVLNEQFF.

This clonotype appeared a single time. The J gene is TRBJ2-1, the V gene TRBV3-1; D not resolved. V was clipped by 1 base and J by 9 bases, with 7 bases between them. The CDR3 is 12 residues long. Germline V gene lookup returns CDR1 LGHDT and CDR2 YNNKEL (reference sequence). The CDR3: CASSQVGSEQFF. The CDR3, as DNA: TGTGCCAGCAGCCAAGTTGGTAGTGAGCAGTTCTTC.

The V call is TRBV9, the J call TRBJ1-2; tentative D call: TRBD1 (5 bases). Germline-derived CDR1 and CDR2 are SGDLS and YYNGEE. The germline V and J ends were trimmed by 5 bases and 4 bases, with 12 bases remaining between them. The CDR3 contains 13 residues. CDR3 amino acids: CASRGGVSYGYTF. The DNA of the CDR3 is TGTGCCAGCAGGGGGGGAGTGAGCTATGGCTACACCTTC.

For the CDR3, the DNA is TGCGCCAGCAGCCAAGGGGGACAGGGAGGAGGAAACACCATATATTTT. It encodes CASSQGGQGGGNTIYF. V usage is TRBV4-3 and J usage is TRBJ1-3; 9 bases align to TRBD1. The J segment lost 4 bases and the V segment lost 1 base, leaving 5 bases of the junction unmatched. The CDR3 covers 16 residues. Germline V CDR1 and CDR2: LGHNA, YSLEER.

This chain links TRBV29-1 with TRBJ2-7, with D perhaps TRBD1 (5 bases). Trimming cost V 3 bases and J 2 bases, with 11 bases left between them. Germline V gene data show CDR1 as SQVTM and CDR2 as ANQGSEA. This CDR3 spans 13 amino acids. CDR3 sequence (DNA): TGCAGCGTTGACGACAGATCTACCTACGAGCAGTACTTC. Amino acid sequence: CSVDDRSTYEQYF.

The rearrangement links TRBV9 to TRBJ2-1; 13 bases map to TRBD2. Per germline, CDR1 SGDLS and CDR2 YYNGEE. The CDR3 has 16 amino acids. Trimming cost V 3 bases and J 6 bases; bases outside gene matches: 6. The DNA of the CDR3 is TGTGCCAGCAGCGCCATGACTAGCGGGAGGCCCAATGAGCAGTTCTTC. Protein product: CASSAMTSGRPNEQFF. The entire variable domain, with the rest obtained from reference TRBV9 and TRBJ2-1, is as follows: DSGVTQTPKHLITATGQRVTLRCSPRSGDLSVYWYQQSLDQGLQFLIQYYNGEERAKGNILERFSAQQFPDLHSELNLSSLELGDSALYFCASSAMTSGRPNEQFFGPGTRLTVL.

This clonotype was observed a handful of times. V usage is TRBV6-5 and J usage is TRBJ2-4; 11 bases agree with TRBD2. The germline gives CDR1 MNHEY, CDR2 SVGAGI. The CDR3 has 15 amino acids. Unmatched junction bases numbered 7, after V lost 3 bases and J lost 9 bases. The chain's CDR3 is CASSYSGRAWGIQYF. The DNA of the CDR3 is TGTGCCAGCAGTTATAGCGGGAGGGCCTGGGGCATTCAGTACTTC.

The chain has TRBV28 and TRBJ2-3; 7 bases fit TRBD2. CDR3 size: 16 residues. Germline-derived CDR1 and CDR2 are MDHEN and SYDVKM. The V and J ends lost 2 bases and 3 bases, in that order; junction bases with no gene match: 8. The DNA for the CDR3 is TGTGCCAGCAGTTTACGAGGCGGGAGCGGAACAGATACGCAGTATTTT. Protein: CASSLRGGSGTDTQYF.

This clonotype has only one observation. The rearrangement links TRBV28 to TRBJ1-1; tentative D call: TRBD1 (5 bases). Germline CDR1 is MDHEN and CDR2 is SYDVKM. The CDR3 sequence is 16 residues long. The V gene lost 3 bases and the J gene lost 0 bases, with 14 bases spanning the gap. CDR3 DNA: TGTGCCAGCAGTTTTAGGGGAGGTTATCTGAACACTGAAGCTTTCTTT. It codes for CASSFRGGYLNTEAFF.

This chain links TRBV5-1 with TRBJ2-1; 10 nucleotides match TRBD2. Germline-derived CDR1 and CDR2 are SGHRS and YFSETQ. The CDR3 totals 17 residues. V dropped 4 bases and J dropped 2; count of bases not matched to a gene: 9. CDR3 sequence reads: CASSLSSGRETYNEQFF. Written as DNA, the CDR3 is TGCGCCAGCAGCCTATCTAGCGGGAGAGAAACCTACAATGAGCAGTTCTTC.

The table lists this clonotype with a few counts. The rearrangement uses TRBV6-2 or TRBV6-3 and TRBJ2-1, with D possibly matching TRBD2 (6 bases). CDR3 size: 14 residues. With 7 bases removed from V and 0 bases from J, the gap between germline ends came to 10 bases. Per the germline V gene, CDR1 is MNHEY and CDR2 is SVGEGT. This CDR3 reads CASIGGFSYNEQFF. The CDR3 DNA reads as TGTGCCAGCATTGGGGGGTTCTCCTACAATGAGCAGTTCTTC.

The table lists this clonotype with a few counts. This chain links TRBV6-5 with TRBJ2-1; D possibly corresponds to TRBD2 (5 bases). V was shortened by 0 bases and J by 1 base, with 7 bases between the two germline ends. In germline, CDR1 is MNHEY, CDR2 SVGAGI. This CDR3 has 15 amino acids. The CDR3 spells CASSYSSGSYNEQFF. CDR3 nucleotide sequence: TGTGCCAGCAGTTACTCGAGCGGATCCTACAATGAGCAGTTCTTC.

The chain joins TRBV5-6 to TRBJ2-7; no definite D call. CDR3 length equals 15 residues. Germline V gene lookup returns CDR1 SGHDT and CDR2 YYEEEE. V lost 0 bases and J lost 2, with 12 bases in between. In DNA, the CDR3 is TGTGCCAGCAGCTTGGCGGCAGGAGTCCCCTACGAGCAGTACTTC. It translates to CASSLAAGVPYEQYF.

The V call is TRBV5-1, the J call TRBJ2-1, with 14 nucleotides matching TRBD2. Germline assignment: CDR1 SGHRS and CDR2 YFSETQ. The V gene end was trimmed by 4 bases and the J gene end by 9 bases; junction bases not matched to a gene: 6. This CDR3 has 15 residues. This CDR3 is CASSMGLAGEREQFF. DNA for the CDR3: TGCGCCAGCAGCATGGGACTAGCGGGAGAACGTGAGCAGTTCTTC.

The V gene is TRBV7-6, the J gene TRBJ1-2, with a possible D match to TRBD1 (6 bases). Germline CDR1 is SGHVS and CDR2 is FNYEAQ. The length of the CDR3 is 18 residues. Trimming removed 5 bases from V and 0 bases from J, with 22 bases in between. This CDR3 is CASSPETGSGSANYGYTF. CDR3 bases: TGTGCCAGCAGCCCAGAGACAGGTTCAGGTTCGGCTAACTATGGCTACACCTTC.

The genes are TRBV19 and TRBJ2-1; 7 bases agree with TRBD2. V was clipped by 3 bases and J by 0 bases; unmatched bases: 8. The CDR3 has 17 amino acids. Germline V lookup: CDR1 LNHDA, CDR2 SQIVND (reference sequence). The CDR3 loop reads CASSISPSGVSYNEQFF. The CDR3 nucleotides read TGTGCCAGTAGTATCTCCCCTAGCGGAGTCTCCTACAATGAGCAGTTCTTC.

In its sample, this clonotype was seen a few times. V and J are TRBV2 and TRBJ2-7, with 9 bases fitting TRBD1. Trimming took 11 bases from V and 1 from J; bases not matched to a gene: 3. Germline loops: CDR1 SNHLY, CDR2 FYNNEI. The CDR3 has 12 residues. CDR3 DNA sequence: TGTGCCGGTGGACAGGGGTCCTACGAGCAGTACTTC. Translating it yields CAGGQGSYEQYF.

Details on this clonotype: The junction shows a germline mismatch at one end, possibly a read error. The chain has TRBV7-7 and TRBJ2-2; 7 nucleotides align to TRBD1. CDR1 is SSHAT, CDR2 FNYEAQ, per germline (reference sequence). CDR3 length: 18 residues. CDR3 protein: CASSPLLRDSANTGELFF. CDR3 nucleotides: TGTGCTAGCAGCCCTTTGCTCAGGGACAGCGCGAACACCGGGGAGCTGTTTTTT.

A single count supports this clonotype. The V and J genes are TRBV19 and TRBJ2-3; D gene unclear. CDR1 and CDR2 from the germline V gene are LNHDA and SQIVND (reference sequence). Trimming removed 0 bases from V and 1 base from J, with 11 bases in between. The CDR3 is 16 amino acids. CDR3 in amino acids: CASSIEPNWGTDTQYF. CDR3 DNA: TGTGCCAGTAGTATAGAACCCAATTGGGGCACAGATACGCAGTATTTT.

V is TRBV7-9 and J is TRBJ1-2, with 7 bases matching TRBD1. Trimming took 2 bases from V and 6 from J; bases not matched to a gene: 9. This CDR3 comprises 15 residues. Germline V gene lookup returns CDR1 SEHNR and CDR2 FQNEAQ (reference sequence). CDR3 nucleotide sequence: TGTGCCAGCAGCTTACCTCCGAGACAGGGAGATGGCTACACCTTC. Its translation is CASSLPPRQGDGYTF.

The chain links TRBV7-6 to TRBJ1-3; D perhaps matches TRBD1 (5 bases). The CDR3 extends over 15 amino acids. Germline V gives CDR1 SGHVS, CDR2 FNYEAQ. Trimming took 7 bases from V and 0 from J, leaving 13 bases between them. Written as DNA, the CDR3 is TGTGCCAGCACCCCTGACAGATCCTCTGGAAACACCATATATTTT. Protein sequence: CASTPDRSSGNTIYF.